What follows is one T cell receptor (beta chain) and its context. Its antigen is not identified. The CDR3 has 15 amino acids. CDR1 is SGHVS, CDR2 FNYEAQ, per germline. Trimming cost V 5 bases and J 2 bases; bases outside gene matches: 5. PCR involved 60 Vbeta and 13 Jbeta primers. Libraries were prepared by immunoSEQ multiplex PCR; TCRdb keeps only in-frame clonotypes and omits some of them. The table shows some 150,000 clones, with under 75% occurring only once. This entry comes from a study of cytomegalovirus exposure and HLA in healthy donors. The wider study: Of the donors genotyped, some 400 in all, 75% to 85% fell in the Caucasian-associated ancestry cluster. General study results and limits: With high specificity and sensitivity, the classifier reportedly diagnosed cytomegalovirus status.

The TCR comes from a woman aged 40 to 55 in good health and CMV-seronegative. The chain is built from TRBV7-6 and TRBJ2-7, with 11 bases lining up with TRBD1. Sequencing was carried out using PBMCs. CDR3 DNA: TGTGCCAGCAGCGATCCGGGACAGGGGGCCTACGAGCAGTACTTC. Its translation: CASSDPGQGAYEQYF.